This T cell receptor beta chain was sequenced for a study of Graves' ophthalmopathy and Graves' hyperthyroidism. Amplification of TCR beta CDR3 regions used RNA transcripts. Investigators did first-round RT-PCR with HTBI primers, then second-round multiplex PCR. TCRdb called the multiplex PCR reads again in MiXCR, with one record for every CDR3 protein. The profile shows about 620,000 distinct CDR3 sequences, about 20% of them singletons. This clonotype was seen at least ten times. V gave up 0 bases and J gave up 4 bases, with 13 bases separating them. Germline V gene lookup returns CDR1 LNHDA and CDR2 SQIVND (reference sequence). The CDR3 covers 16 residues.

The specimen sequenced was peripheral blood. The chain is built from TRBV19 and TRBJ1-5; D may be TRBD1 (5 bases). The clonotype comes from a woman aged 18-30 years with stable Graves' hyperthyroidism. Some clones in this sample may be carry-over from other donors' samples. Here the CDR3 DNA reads TGTGCCAGTAGTATAGAGCTCGGGGGACCTAATCAGCCCCAGCATTTT. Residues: CASSIELGGPNQPQHF.